A selection of T cell receptor beta chains follows, all from one sample in a study of post-analysis software for immune sequencing data. TCRdb independently ran MiXCR on the PCR reads; one entry per CDR3 protein. The sample contains about 500,000 distinct CDR3 sequences, around 40% of which appear only once. Sample: blood. These receptor sequences come from a girl between 5 and 17 years old with multiple sclerosis. CDR3s include the opening cysteine and the closing phenylalanine or tryptophan. The D gene is left open where the match is weak. Size values are once, few and many counts, or a class for expanded clones, and some rows have none.

CDR3 | DNA | D | size | J | V
CAVLGSYEQYF | TGTGCCGTGCTAGGTTCCTACGAGCAGTACTTC | - | few | TRBJ2-7 | TRBV25-1
CSAREALGGWEQYF | TGCAGTGCTAGAGAGGCCCTAGGAGGTTGGGAGCAGTACTTC | - | - | TRBJ2-4 | TRBV20-1
CSAPWATYNEQFF | TGCAGTGCCCCCTGGGCCACCTACAATGAGCAGTTCTTC | - | - | TRBJ2-1 | TRBV20-1
CASSVDSGANVLTF | TGTGCCAGCAGCGTAGACTCTGGGGCCAACGTCCTGACTTTC | - | many | TRBJ2-6 | TRBV9
CASSYSRDVPSYEQYF | TGTGCCAGCAGTTACTCGCGGGACGTTCCCTCCTACGAGCAGTACTTC | - | - | TRBJ2-7 | TRBV6-6
CASSPQTWDTEAFF | TGTGCCAGCAGCCCCCAGACATGGGACACTGAAGCTTTCTTT | - | many | TRBJ1-1 | TRBV12-3/TRBV12-4
CASSQNANEQFF | TGTGCCAGCAGCCAAAACGCCAATGAGCAGTTCTTC | - | - | TRBJ2-1 | TRBV7-3
CASSGGGGDSGANVLTF | TGTGCCAGCAGCGGAGGCGGGGGGGACTCTGGGGCCAACGTCCTGACTTTC | TRBD2 | few | TRBJ2-6 | TRBV28
CSASSREGWTYEQYF | TGCAGTGCTAGCAGCCGTGAGGGATGGACCTACGAGCAGTACTTC | - | - | TRBJ2-7 | TRBV20-1
CASSSQPDTQYF | TGTGCCAGCAGCTCCCAGCCAGATACGCAGTATTTT | - | - | TRBJ2-3 | TRBV13
CASSRRNSPLHF | TGTGCCAGCAGTCGCAGGAATTCACCCCTCCACTTT | - | - | TRBJ1-6 | TRBV28
CSVSGLAEGTDTQYF | TGCAGCGTTTCGGGACTAGCGGAGGGCACAGATACGCAGTATTTT | TRBD2 | few | TRBJ2-3 | TRBV29-1
CSVALPPLGEQYF | TGCAGCGTCGCTCTCCCTCCGCTGGGAGAGCAGTACTTC | - | - | TRBJ2-7 | TRBV29-1
CASSLRSGWDTEAFF | TGTGCCAGCAGTTTGCGGTCAGGGTGGGACACTGAAGCTTTCTTT | - | - | TRBJ1-1 | TRBV28
CASSQQRASSYDEQFF | TGTGCCAGCAGCCAACAGCGGGCGAGCTCCTACGATGAGCAGTTCTTC | - | - | TRBJ2-1 | TRBV4-2
CTSSLSGLAGGNEQFF | TGTACCAGCAGCTTATCAGGACTAGCGGGAGGCAATGAGCAGTTCTTC | TRBD2 | - | TRBJ2-1 | TRBV7-2
CASSLPKLVYTQYF | TGTGCCAGCAGTTTACCGAAACTAGTTTATACGCAGTATTTT | - | - | TRBJ2-3 | TRBV28
CASSYPNPAGTNTEAFF | TGTGCCAGCAGTTACCCCAATCCGGCGGGTACGAACACTGAAGCTTTCTTT | - | - | TRBJ1-1 | TRBV6-6
CSAWGTSGSYEQYF | TGCAGTGCATGGGGGACTAGCGGCTCCTACGAGCAGTACTTC | TRBD2 | - | TRBJ2-7 | TRBV20-1
CASSLPGRVYEQYF | TGTGCCAGCAGCCTACCGGGGCGCGTATACGAGCAGTACTTC | - | few | TRBJ2-7 | TRBV7-2
CASSLQRAGYGYTF | TGTGCCAGCAGCTTACAACGGGCAGGGTATGGCTACACCTTC | - | - | TRBJ1-2 | TRBV7-2
CASSSASGAANQPQHF | TGTGCCAGCAGCTCCGCGTCGGGGGCCGCCAATCAGCCCCAGCATTTT | - | - | TRBJ1-5 | TRBV7-2
CATSRDGAVETQYF | TGTGCCACCAGCAGAGATGGGGCGGTAGAGACCCAGTACTTC | - | - | TRBJ2-5 | TRBV15
CASSFSPGLNEQYF | TGTGCCAGCAGCTTTTCTCCGGGGCTAAATGAGCAGTACTTC | - | - | TRBJ2-5 | TRBV7-2
CASSPPTRDDEQFF | TGTGCCAGCAGCCCACCGACTAGAGACGATGAGCAGTTCTTC | - | few | TRBJ2-1 | TRBV7-2
CASSLGQGATGELFF | TGCGCCAGCAGCTTGGGACAGGGGGCCACCGGGGAGCTGTTTTTT | TRBD1 | - | TRBJ2-2 | TRBV5-1
CASGLGSGRGGFQETQYF | TGTGCTAGTGGTTTGGGGTCAGGTCGAGGGGGCTTTCAAGAGACCCAGTACTTC | TRBD1 | few | TRBJ2-5 | TRBV12-5
CATKIARSSGANVLTF | TGTGCCACCAAGATCGCCCGGAGCTCTGGGGCCAACGTCCTGACTTTC | - | - | TRBJ2-6 | TRBV6-1
CASSAGQDNEQFF | TGTGCCAGCAGCGCCGGACAGGACAATGAGCAGTTCTTC | TRBD1 | few | TRBJ2-1 | TRBV7-3
CASSRPQTGAYEQYF | TGCGCCAGCAGCCGGCCCCAGACAGGGGCCTACGAGCAGTACTTC | TRBD1 | - | TRBJ2-7 | TRBV5-1
CASSQDLLSETQYF | TGCGCCAGCAGCCAAGATCTACTATCAGAGACCCAGTACTTC | - | - | TRBJ2-5 | TRBV4-3
CASPIAGFWRERGEQFF | TGTGCCAGCCCCATAGCAGGGTTCTGGCGGGAGAGGGGTGAGCAGTTCTTC | TRBD2 | few | TRBJ2-1 | TRBV27
CASSLEQGSTDGYTF | TGTGCCAGCAGCTTAGAACAGGGGTCTACCGATGGCTACACCTTC | TRBD1 | - | TRBJ1-2 | TRBV7-9
CASSFAQGVGEQYF | TGTGCCAGCAGTTTTGCCCAGGGGGTGGGTGAGCAGTACTTC | TRBD1 | - | TRBJ2-5 | TRBV12-3/TRBV12-4
CSGRISSMNTEAFF | TGCAGCGGAAGGATCTCTTCCATGAACACTGAAGCTTTCTTT | - | - | TRBJ1-1 | TRBV29-1
CASSLAGDGTQYF | TGTGCCAGCAGCTTGGCCGGGGACGGGACCCAGTACTTC | - | few | TRBJ2-5 | TRBV5-6
CSELADTDTQYF | TGCAGTGAACTAGCGGACACAGATACGCAGTATTTT | TRBD2 | - | TRBJ2-3 | TRBV20-1
CASSLTPNSPIHSGANVLTF | TGCGCCAGCAGCTTGACCCCGAACAGCCCCATTCACTCTGGGGCCAACGTCCTGACTTTC | - | few | TRBJ2-6 | TRBV5-1
CSARQGGNSPLHF | TGCAGTGCTAGACAGGGTGGCAATTCACCCCTCCACTTT | - | few | TRBJ1-6 | TRBV20-1
CSASGTGGTEAFF | TGCAGTGCTAGTGGCACAGGGGGGACTGAAGCTTTCTTT | TRBD1 | few | TRBJ1-1 | TRBV20-1
CSVEDPRNYEQYF | TGCAGCGTTGAAGACCCCAGAAACTACGAGCAGTACTTC | - | - | TRBJ2-7 | TRBV29-1
CASSQEIRGRASSTDTQYF | TGTGCCAGCAGCCAAGAAATACGCGGGAGGGCCTCAAGCACAGATACGCAGTATTTT | TRBD2 | - | TRBJ2-3 | TRBV4-2